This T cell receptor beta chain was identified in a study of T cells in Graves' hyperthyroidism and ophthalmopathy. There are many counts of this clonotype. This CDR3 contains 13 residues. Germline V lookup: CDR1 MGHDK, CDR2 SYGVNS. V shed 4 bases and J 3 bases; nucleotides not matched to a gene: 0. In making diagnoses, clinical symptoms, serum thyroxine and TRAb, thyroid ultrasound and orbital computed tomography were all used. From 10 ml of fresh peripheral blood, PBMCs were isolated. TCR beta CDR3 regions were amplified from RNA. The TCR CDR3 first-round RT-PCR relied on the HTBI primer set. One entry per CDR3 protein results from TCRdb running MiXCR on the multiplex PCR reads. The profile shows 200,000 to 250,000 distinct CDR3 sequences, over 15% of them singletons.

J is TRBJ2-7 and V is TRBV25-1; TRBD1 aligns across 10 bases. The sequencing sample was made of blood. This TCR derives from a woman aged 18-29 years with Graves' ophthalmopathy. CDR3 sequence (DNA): TGTGCCAGCAGTGGGACAGGGGGCTACGAGCAGTACTTC. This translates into CASSGTGGYEQYF.